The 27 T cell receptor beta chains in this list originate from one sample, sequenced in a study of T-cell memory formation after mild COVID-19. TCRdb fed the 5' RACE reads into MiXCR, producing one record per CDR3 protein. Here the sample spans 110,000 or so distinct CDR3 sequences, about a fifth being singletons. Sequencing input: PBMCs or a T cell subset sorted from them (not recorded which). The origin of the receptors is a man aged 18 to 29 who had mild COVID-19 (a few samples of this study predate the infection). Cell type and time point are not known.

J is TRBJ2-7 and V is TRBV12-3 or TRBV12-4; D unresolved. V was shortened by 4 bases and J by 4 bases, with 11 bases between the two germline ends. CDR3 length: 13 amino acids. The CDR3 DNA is TGTGCCAGCAGTTACACGCTGGGGTACGAGCAGTACGTC. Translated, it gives CASSYTLGYEQYV.

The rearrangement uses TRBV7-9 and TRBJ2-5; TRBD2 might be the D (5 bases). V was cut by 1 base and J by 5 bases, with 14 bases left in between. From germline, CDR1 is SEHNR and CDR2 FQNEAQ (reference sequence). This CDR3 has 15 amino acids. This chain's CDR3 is CASSLGAEGRETQYF. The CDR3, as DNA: TGTGCCAGCAGCTTAGGGGCCGAGGGTCGCGAGACCCAGTACTTC. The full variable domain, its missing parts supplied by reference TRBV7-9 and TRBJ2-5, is DTGVSQNPRHKITKRGQNVTFRCDPISEHNRLYWYRQTLGQGPEFLTYFQNEAQLEKSRLLSDRFSAERPKGSFSTLEIQRTEQGDSAMYLCASSLGAEGRETQYFGPGTRLLVL.

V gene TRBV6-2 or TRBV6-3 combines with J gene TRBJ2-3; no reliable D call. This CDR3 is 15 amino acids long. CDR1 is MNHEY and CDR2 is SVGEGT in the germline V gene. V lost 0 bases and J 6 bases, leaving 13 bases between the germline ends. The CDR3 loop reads CASSYSSSHGDTQYF. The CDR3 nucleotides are TGTGCCAGCAGTTACTCTTCCAGCCACGGGGATACGCAGTATTTT.

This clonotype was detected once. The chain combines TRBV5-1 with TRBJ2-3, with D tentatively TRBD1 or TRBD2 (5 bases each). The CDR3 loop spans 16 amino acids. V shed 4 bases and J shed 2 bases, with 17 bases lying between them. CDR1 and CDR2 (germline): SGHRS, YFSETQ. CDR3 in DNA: TGCGCCAGCAGCCTTCAGCCGGGACGGAACACAGATACGCAGTATTTT. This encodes CASSLQPGRNTDTQYF.

The CDR3 nucleotides are TGTGCCAGCAGTAAAACTAGGGTGACTGAAGCTTTCTTT. Amino acid sequence: CASSKTRVTEAFF. The chain joins TRBV11-2 to TRBJ1-1; D unclear. Between the trimmed V and J ends, which lost 6 bases and 5 bases, there was a span of 13 bases. CDR1 and CDR2 (germline): SGHAT, FQNNGV. The CDR3 runs 13 residues.

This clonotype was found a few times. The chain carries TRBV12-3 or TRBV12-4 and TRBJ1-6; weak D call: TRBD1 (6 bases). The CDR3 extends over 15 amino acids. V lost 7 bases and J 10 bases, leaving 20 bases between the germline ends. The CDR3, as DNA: TGTGCCAGCACCTTACAGGGTAGTAAACGATCACCCCTCCACTTT. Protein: CASTLQGSKRSPLHF.

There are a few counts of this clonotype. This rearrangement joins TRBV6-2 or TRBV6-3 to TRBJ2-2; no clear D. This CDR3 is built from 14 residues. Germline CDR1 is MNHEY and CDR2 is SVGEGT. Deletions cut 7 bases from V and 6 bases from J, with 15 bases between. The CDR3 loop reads CASTKENDPGELFF. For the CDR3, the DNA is TGTGCCAGCACCAAAGAAAATGACCCCGGGGAGCTGTTTTTT.

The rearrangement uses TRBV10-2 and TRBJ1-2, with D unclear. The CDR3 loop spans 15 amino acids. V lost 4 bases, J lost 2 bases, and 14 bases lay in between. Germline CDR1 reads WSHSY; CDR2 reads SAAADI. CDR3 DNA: TGCGCCAGCAGTGGGACGGGAGGTTTGAACTATGGCTACACCTTC. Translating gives CASSGTGGLNYGYTF.

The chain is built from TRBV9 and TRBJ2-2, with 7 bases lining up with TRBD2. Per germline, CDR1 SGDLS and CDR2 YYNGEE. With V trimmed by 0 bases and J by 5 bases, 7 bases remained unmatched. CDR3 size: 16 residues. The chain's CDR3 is CASSVDGGGGTGELFF. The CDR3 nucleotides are TGTGCCAGCAGCGTAGACGGCGGGGGAGGGACCGGGGAGCTGTTTTTT. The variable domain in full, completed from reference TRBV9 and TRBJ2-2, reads DSGVTQTPKHLITATGQRVTLRCSPRSGDLSVYWYQQSLDQGLQFLIQYYNGEERAKGNILERFSAQQFPDLHSELNLSSLELGDSALYFCASSVDGGGGTGELFFGEGSRLTVL.

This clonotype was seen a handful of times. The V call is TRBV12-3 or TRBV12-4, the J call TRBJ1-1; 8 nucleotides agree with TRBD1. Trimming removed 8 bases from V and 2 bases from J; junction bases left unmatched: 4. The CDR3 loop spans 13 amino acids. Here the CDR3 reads CASADRVNTEAFF. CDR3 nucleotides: TGTGCCAGCGCGGACAGGGTCAACACTGAAGCTTTCTTT.

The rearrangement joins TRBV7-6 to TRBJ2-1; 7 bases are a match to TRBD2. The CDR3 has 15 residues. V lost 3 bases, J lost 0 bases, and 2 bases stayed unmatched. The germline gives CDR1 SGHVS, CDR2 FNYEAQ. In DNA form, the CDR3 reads TGTGCCAGCAGCTTGCGGGGGAGCTCCTACAATGAGCAGTTCTTC. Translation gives CASSLRGSSYNEQFF.

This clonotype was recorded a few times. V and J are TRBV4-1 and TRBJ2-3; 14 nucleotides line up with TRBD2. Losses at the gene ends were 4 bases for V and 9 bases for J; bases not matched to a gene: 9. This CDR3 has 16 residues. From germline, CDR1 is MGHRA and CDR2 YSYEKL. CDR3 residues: CASSPSGTSGGRTQYF. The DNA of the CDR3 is TGCGCCAGCAGCCCTTCTGGGACTAGCGGGGGACGAACGCAGTATTTT.

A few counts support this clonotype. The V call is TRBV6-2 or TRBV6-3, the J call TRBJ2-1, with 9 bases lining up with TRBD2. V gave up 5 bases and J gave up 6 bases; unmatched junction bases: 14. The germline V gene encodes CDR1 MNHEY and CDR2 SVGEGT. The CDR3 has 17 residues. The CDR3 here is CASSSPLAGGRTNEQFF. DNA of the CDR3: TGTGCCAGCAGTAGCCCCCTGGCGGGGGGGCGGACCAATGAGCAGTTCTTC.

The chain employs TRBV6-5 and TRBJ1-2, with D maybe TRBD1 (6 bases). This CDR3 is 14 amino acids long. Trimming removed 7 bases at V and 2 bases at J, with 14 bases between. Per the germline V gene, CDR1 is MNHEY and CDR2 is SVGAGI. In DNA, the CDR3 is TGTGCCAGCATTGCCCAGGGGTGGAACTATGGCTACACCTTC. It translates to CASIAQGWNYGYTF.

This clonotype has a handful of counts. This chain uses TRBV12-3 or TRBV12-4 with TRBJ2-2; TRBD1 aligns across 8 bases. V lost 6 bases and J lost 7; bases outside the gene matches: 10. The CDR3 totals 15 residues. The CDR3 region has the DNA TGTGCCAGCAGGTCGGACAGGGAGGACATCGGGGAGCTGTTTTTT. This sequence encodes CASRSDREDIGELFF.

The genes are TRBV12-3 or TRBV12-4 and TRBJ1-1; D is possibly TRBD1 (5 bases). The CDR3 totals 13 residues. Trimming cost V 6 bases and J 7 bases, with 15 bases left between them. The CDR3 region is CASSIQGNLEAFF. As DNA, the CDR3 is TGTGCCAGCAGCATCCAGGGTAACCTTGAAGCTTTCTTT.

The CDR3 DNA reads TGTGCCAGCAGTTACTCTGGCGGGTTAATGGACACCGGGGAGCTGTTTTTT. This translates into CASSYSGGLMDTGELFF. The rearrangement uses TRBV6-5 and TRBJ2-2, with D possibly being TRBD2 (5 bases). The CDR3 is made up of 17 amino acids. The germline CDR1 and CDR2 sequences are MNHEY and SVGAGI. V was shortened by 0 bases and J by 3 bases, with 14 bases between the two germline ends.

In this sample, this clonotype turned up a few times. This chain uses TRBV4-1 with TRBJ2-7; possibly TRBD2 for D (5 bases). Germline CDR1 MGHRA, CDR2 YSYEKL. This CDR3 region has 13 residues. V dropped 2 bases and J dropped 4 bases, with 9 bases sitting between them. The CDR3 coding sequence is TGCGCCAGCAGCCAACTAGCAGATTACGAGCAGTACGTC. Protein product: CASSQLADYEQYV.

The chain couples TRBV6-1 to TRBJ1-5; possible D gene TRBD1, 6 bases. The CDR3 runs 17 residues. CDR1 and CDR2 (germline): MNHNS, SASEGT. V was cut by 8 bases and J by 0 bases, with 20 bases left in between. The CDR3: CASGGRDTAYSNQPQHF. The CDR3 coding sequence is TGTGCCAGCGGAGGACGGGACACTGCATATAGCAATCAGCCCCAGCATTTT.

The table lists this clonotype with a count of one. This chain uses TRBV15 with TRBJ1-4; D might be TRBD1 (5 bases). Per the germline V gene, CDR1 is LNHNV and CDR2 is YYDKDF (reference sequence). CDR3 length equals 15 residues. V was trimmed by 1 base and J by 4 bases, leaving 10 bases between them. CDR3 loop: CATSRVQGFNEKLFF. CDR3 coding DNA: TGTGCCACCAGCAGAGTTCAGGGTTTTAATGAAAAACTGTTTTTT.

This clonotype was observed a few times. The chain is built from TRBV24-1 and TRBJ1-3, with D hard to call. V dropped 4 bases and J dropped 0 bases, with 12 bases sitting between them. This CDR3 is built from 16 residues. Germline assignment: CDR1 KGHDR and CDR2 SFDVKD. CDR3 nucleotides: TGTGCCACCAGTGACCCCGGCGGCAGCTCTGGAAACACCATATATTTT. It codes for CATSDPGGSSGNTIYF.

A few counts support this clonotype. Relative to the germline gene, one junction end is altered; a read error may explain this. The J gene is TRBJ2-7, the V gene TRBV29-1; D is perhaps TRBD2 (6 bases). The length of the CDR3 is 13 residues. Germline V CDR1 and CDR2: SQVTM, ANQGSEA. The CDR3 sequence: CSVEAPRSVERDF. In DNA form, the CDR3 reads TGCAGCGTTGAAGCCCCGCGATCAGTGGAGCGGGACTTC.

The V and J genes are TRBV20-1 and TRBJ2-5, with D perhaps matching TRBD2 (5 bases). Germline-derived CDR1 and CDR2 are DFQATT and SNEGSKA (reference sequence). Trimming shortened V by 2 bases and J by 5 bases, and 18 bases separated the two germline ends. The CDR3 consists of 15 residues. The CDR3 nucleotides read TGCAGTGCTAGACCACCGGACTCACGGTGGGAGACCCAGTACTTC. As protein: CSARPPDSRWETQYF.

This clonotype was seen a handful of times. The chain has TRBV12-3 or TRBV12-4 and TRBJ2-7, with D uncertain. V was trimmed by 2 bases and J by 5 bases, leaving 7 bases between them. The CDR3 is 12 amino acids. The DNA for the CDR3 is TGTGCCAGCAGTTTAAGTATAAACGAGCAGTACTTC. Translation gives CASSLSINEQYF.

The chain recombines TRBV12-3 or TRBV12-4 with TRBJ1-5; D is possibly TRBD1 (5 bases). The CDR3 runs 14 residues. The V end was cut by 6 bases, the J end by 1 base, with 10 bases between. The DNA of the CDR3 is TGTGCCAGCAGCCGGGGACCGAGCAATCAGCCCCAGCATTTT. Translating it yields CASSRGPSNQPQHF.

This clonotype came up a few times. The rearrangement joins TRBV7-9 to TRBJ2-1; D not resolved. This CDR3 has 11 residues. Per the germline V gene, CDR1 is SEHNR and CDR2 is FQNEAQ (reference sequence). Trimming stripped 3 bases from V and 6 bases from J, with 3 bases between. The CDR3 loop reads CASSLFNEQFF. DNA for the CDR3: TGTGCCAGCAGCTTGTTCAATGAGCAGTTCTTC. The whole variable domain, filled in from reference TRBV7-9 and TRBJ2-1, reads DTGVSQNPRHKITKRGQNVTFRCDPISEHNRLYWYRQTLGQGPEFLTYFQNEAQLEKSRLLSDRFSAERPKGSFSTLEIQRTEQGDSAMYLCASSLFNEQFFGPGTRLTVL.

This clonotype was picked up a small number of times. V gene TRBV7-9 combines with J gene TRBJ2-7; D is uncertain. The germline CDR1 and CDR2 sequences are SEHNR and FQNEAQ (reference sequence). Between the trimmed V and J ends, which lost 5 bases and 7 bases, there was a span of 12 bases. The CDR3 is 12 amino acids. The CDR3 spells CASSPSNGEQYF. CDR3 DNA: TGTGCCAGCAGCCCATCTAACGGGGAGCAGTACTTC. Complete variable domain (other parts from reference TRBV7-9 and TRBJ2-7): DTGVSQNPRHKITKRGQNVTFRCDPISEHNRLYWYRQTLGQGPEFLTYFQNEAQLEKSRLLSDRFSAERPKGSFSTLEIQRTEQGDSAMYLCASSPSNGEQYFGPGTRLTVT.